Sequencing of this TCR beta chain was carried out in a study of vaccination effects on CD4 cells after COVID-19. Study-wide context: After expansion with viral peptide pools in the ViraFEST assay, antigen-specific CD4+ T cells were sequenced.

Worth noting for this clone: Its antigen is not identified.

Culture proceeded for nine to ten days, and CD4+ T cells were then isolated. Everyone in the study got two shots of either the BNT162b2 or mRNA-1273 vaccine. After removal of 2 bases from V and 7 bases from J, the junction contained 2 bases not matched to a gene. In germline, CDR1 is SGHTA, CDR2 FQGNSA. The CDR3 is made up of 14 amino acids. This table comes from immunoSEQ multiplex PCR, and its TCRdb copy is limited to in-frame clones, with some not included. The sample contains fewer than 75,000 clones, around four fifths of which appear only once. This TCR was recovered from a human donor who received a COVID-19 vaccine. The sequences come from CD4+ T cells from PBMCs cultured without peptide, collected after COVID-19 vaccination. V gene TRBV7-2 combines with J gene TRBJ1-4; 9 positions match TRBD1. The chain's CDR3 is CASSLTGGIEKLFF. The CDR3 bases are TGTGCCAGCAGCTTAACAGGGGGCATTGAAAAACTGTTTTTT.